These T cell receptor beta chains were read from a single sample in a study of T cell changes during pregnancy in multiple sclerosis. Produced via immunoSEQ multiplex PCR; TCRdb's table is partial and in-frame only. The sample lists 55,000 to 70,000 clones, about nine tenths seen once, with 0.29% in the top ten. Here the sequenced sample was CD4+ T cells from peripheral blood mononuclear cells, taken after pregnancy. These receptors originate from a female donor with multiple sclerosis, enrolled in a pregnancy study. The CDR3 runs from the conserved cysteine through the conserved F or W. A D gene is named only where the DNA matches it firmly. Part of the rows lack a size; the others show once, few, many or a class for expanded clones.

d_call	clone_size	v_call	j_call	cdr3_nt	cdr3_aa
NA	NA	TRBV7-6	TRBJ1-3	TGTGCCAGCAGCTTAGGAGAGGCCACTCGGTCGGGAAACACCATATATTTT	CASSLGEATRSGNTIYF
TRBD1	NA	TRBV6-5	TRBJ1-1	TGTGCCAGCAGACTAACAGGGGTGAACACTGAAGCTTTCTTT	CASRLTGVNTEAFF
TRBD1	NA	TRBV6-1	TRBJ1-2	TGTGCCAGCAGTGCCACGACAGGGAGCTATGGCTACACCTTC	CASSATTGSYGYTF
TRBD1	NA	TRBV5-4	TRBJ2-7	TGTGCCAGCAGCTTACCCGGGACAGGGGCTTACGAGCAGTACTTC	CASSLPGTGAYEQYF
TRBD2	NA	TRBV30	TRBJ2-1	TGTGCCTGGAGTGTACACGGGGGGGTTTCCCACAATGAGCAGTTCTTC	CAWSVHGGVSHNEQFF
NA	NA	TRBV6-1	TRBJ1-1	TGTGCCAGCTCACCCAGGGGCCAGAACACTGAAGCTTTCTTT	CASSPRGQNTEAFF
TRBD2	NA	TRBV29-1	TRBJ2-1	TGCAGCTTATCTCCGGGGGGAGGCAATGAGCAGTTCTTC	CSLSPGGGNEQFF
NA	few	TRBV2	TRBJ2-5	TGTGCCAGCAGTGCCAAGACCCAGTACTTC	CASSAKTQYF
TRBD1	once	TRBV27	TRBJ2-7	TGTGCCAGCAGTTTATATTCGCAGGGGGCATACGAGCAGTACTTC	CASSLYSQGAYEQYF
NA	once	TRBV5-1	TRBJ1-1	TGCGCCAGCAGCTTCGAGACAGCGAACACTGAAGCTTTCTTT	CASSFETANTEAFF
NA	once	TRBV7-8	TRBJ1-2	TGTGCCAGCAGCTTAGTAAGGGGACACGGCTACACCTTC	CASSLVRGHGYTF
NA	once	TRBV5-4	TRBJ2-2	TGTGCCAGCAGCTTGGATCCCCGGGCCGGGGAGCTGTTTTTT	CASSLDPRAGELFF
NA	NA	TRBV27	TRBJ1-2	TGTGCCAGCAGCCGGGGGGGCGGCTACACCTTC	CASSRGGGYTF
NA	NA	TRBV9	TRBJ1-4	TGTGCCAGCAGCCAAGAAGGGACAAGGGGGGAAAAACTGTTTTTT	CASSQEGTRGEKLFF
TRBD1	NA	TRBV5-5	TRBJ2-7	TGTGCCAGCAGCTTGGCTGCCGGGACAGGGCAATCCGAGCAGTACTTC	CASSLAAGTGQSEQYF
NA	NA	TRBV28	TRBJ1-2	TGTGCCAGCAGTCCGTTAAGTCAACAAGATGGCTACACCTTC	CASSPLSQQDGYTF
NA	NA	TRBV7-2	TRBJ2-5	TGTGCCAGCGCGGGGCCTTTTATCCAAGAGACCCAGTACTTC	CASAGPFIQETQYF
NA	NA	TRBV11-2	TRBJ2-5	TGTGCCAGCAGCTTACAGGGGAGAGAGACCCAGTACTTC	CASSLQGRETQYF
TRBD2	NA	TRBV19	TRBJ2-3	TGTGCCAGTAGTAGAGCGGGAGCGACAGATACGCAGTATTTT	CASSRAGATDTQYF
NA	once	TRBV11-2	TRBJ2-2	TGTGCCAGCAGCAGGGGGCGGGATACCGGGGAGCTGTTTTTT	CASSRGRDTGELFF
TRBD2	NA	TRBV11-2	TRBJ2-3	TGTGCCAGCAGTCAGCGGGGGGCCGGCACAGATACGCAGTATTTT	CASSQRGAGTDTQYF
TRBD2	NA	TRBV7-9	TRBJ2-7	TGTGCCAGCAGCTCATCCGGGGGGGTGGACGAGCAGTACTTC	CASSSSGGVDEQYF